These T cell receptor beta chains were read from a single sample in a study of radiation and T cells in renal cell carcinoma. Sequencing was performed with immunoSEQ multiplex PCR; in TCRdb, only in-frame clones are kept and a portion is missing. This table has some 120,000 clones, 81% appearing once. Source: blood, taken from a patient whose treatment included radiotherapy and nephrectomy. These receptors came from a man over 45 with renal cell carcinoma. CDR3s include the opening cysteine and the closing phenylalanine or tryptophan. A D gene is named only where the DNA matches it firmly. Clone size is not always given. Where it is, it says once, few, many or a class for expanded clones.

j_gene: TRBJ2-1
abundance: .
d_gene: .
v_gene: TRBV4-3
CDR3aa: CASSQVVSFDSYNEQFF
CDR3nt: TGCGCCAGCAGCCAAGTGGTTAGCTTCGACTCCTACAATGAGCAGTTCTTC

j_gene: TRBJ2-5
abundance: .
d_gene: .
v_gene: TRBV19
CDR3aa: CASSRGRGETQYF
CDR3nt: TGTGCCAGTAGTCGGGGACGGGGGGAGACCCAGTACTTC

j_gene: TRBJ1-5
abundance: few
d_gene: TRBD1
v_gene: TRBV6-6
CDR3aa: CASSYSQGDQPQHF
CDR3nt: TGTGCCAGCAGTTACTCCCAGGGGGATCAGCCCCAGCATTTT

j_gene: TRBJ1-1
abundance: .
d_gene: TRBD1
v_gene: TRBV5-1
CDR3aa: CASSGGDRGPTEAFF
CDR3nt: TGCGCCAGCAGCGGAGGGGACAGGGGACCCACTGAAGCTTTCTTT

j_gene: TRBJ1-1
abundance: .
d_gene: .
v_gene: TRBV2
CDR3aa: CASSVWGGTEAFF
CDR3nt: TGTGCCAGCAGTGTTTGGGGAGGCACTGAAGCTTTCTTT

j_gene: TRBJ2-3
abundance: .
d_gene: TRBD2
v_gene: TRBV7-9
CDR3aa: CASSLDSGRDTQYF
CDR3nt: TGTGCCAGCAGCTTAGATAGCGGGAGAGATACGCAGTATTTT

j_gene: TRBJ2-3
abundance: .
d_gene: TRBD1
v_gene: TRBV25-1
CDR3aa: CASSEWDRLTDTQYF
CDR3nt: TGTGCCAGCAGTGAATGGGACAGACTCACAGATACGCAGTATTTT

j_gene: TRBJ1-2
abundance: .
d_gene: .
v_gene: TRBV5-6
CDR3aa: CASSLDLTSDGYTF
CDR3nt: TGTGCCAGCAGCTTAGATCTTACATCCGATGGCTACACCTTC

j_gene: TRBJ2-2
abundance: .
d_gene: .
v_gene: TRBV19
CDR3aa: CASSIDGRASYTGELFF
CDR3nt: TGTGCCAGTAGTATAGACGGACGTGCCAGCTACACCGGGGAGCTGTTTTTT

j_gene: TRBJ1-5
abundance: .
d_gene: TRBD1
v_gene: TRBV19
CDR3aa: CASTHRTGVFNQPQHF
CDR3nt: TGTGCCAGTACCCATCGGACAGGGGTTTTCAATCAGCCCCAGCATTTT

j_gene: TRBJ1-2
abundance: .
d_gene: TRBD1
v_gene: TRBV6-1
CDR3aa: CASSEGGGRGPGYTF
CDR3nt: TGTGCCAGCAGTGAAGGGGGGGGCAGGGGGCCTGGCTACACCTTC

j_gene: TRBJ1-2
abundance: .
d_gene: .
v_gene: TRBV10-3
CDR3aa: CAIRTQDGIYGYTF
CDR3nt: TGTGCCATCAGGACCCAGGACGGAATTTATGGCTACACCTTC

j_gene: TRBJ1-5
abundance: .
d_gene: .
v_gene: TRBV19
CDR3aa: CASSPGGGQPQHF
CDR3nt: TGTGCCAGTAGTCCTGGGGGTGGTCAGCCCCAGCATTTT

j_gene: TRBJ2-1
abundance: once
d_gene: .
v_gene: TRBV21-1
CDR3aa: CASSRQERVHEQFF
CDR3nt: TGTGCCAGCAGCCGACAGGAGCGAGTGCATGAGCAGTTCTTC

j_gene: TRBJ2-5
abundance: .
d_gene: .
v_gene: TRBV27
CDR3aa: CASSLSPPETQYF
CDR3nt: TGTGCCAGCAGTTTATCGCCCCCGGAGACCCAGTACTTC